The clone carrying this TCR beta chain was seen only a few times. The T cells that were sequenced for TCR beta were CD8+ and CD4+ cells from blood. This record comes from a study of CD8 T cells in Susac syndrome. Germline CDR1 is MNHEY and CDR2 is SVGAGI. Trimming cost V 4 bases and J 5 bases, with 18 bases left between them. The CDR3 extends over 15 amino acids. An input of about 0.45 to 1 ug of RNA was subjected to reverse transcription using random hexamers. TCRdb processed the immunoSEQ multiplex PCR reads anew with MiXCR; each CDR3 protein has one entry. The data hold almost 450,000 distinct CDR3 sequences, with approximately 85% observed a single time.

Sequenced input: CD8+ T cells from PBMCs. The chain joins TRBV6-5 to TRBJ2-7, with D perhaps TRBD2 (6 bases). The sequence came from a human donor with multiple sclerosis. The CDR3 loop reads CASSSNRESQDEQYF. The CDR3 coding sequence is TGTGCCAGCAGTTCTAACCGGGAGTCCCAGGACGAGCAGTACTTC.